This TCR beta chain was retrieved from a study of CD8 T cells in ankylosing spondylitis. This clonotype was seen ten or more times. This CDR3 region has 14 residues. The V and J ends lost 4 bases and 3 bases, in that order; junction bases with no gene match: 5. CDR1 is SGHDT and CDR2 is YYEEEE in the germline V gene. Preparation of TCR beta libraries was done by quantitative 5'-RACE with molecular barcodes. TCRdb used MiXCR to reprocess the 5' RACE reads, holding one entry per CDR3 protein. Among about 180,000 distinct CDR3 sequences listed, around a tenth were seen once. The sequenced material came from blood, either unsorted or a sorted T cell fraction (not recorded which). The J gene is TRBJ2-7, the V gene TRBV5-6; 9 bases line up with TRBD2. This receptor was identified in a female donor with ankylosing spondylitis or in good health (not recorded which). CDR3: CASSRLADNYEQYF. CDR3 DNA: TGTGCCAGCAGCCGACTAGCGGATAACTACGAGCAGTACTTC.